The clone carrying this TCR beta chain was seen a handful of times. These data belong to a study of Ad26.COV2.S vaccination and SARS-CoV-2 variants. Some clones are missing from TCRdb's copy, which holds only in-frame ones; the method was immunoSEQ multiplex PCR. The sample shows 100,000 or so clones, about three quarters of them seen only once. V lost 5 bases to trimming and J lost 2 bases, with 9 bases between them. The CDR3 length is 13 residues. Looked up from germline, CDR1 is SSHAT and CDR2 is FNYEAQ (reference sequence). The V and J genes are TRBV7-7 and TRBJ2-5; unclear D gene. This sample comprised peripheral blood, obtained after recovery from COVID-19. The receptor was isolated from a human donor who had recovered from COVID-19. The CDR3 spells CASSTEPQETQYF. Written as DNA, the CDR3 is TGTGCCAGCAGCACCGAACCTCAAGAGACCCAGTACTTC.